This T cell receptor (beta chain) emerged from a study of shared T cell receptors in the human thymus. With 4 bases clipped from V and 7 bases from J, the junction kept 9 bases outside the gene matches. Germline V gives CDR1 SGHRS, CDR2 YFSETQ. This CDR3 is built from 17 residues. Sequencing used immunoSEQ multiplex PCR; TCRdb keeps in-frame clones, though not all of them. The sample lists about 610,000 clones; roughly 88% were seen once. The same specimen was also included in a second study, on human thymus T cells. That investigation notes: Healthy Finnish infants undergoing corrective surgery for congenital heart defects were the donors. Obtained as resections during corrective heart surgery, the thymus tissue was then studied. What related research reported was that thymic repertoires overlapped highly among unrelated individuals.

The receptor was isolated from a boy under two years old with a congenital heart defect. The sample taken for sequencing was thymocytes. The rearrangement joins TRBV5-1 to TRBJ2-1; 15 positions agree with TRBD2. CDR3 sequence: CASSRGLAGGTLNEQFF. CDR3 nucleotide sequence: TGCGCCAGCAGCCGAGGACTAGCGGGAGGGACCCTAAATGAGCAGTTCTTC.